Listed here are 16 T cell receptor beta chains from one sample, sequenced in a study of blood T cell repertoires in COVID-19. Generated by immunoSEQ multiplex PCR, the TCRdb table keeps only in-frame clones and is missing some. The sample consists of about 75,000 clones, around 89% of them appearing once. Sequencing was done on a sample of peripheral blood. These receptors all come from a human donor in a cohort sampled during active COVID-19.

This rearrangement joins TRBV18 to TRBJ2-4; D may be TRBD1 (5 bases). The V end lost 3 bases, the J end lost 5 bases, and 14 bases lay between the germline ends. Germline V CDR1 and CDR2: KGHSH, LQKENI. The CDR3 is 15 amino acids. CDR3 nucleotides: TGTGCCAGCTCACCCTATCAGCAGGGCGAAAACATTCAGTACTTC. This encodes CASSPYQQGENIQYF. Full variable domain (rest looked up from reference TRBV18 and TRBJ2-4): NAGVMQNPRHLVRRRGQEARLRCSPMKGHSHVYWYRQLPEEGLKFMVYLQKENIIDESGMPKERFSAEFPKEGPSILRIQQVVRGDSAAYFCASSPYQQGENIQYFGAGTRLSVL.

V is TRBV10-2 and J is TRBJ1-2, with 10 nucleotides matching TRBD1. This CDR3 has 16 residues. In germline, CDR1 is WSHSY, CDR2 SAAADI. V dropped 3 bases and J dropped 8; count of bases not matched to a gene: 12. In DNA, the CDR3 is TGCGCCAGCAGTGACATGACAGGGGGCGCAGGGAAAGGCTACACCTTC. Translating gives CASSDMTGGAGKGYTF.

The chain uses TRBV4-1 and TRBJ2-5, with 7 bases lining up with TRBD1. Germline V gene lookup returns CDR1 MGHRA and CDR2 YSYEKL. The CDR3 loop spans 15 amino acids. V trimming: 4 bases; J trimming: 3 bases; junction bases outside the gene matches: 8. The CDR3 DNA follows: TGCGCCAGCAGCCGAGGAGGACAGGAGAAAGAGACCCAGTACTTC. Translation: CASSRGGQEKETQYF.

In DNA, the CDR3 is TGTGCCAGCAGCTACCGGGACAGGGGGCTACGATACTCTGGGGCCAACGTCCTGACTTTC. It is translated as CASSYRDRGLRYSGANVLTF. The chain recombines TRBV14 with TRBJ2-6, with 12 bases identical to TRBD1. The CDR3 contains 20 residues. CDR1 is SGHDN, CDR2 FVKESK, per germline. Trimming cost V 5 bases and J 0 bases; bases outside gene matches: 11. Full variable domain (outside the CDR3, taken from reference TRBV14 and TRBJ2-6): EAGVTQFPSHSVIEKGQTVTLRCDPISGHDNLYWYRRVMGKEIKFLLHFVKESKQDESGMPNNRFLAERTGGTYSTLKVQPAELEDSGVYFCASSYRDRGLRYSGANVLTFGAGSRLTVL.

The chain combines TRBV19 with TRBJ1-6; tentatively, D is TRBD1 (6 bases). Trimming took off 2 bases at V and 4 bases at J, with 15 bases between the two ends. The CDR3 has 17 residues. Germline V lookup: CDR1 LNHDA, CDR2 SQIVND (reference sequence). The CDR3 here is CASSIPGGLRYNSPLHF. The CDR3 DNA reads TGTGCCAGTAGTATACCGGGGGGGCTTCGGTATAATTCACCCCTCCACTTT.

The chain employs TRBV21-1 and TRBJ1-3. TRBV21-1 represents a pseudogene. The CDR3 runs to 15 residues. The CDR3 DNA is TGTGCCAGCAGCAAAGGAGAAAGCTCTGGAAACACCATATATTTT. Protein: CASSKGESSGNTIYF.

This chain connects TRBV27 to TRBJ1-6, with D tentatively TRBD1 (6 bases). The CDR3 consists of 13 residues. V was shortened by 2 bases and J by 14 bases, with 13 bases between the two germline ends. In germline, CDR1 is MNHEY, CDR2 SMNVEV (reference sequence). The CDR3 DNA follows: TGTGCCAGCAGTTTAAGGGGGTTGGAGGCCCTCCACTTT. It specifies CASSLRGLEALHF.

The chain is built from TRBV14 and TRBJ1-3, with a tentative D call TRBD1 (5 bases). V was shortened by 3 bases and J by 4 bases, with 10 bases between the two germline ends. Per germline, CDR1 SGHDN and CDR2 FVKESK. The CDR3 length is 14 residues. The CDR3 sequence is CASSQETAGNTIYF. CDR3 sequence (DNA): TGTGCCAGCAGCCAGGAGACAGCAGGAAACACCATATATTTT.

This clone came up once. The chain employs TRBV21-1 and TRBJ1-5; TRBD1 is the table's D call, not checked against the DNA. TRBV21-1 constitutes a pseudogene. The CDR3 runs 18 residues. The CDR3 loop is CASSLSWDREVGDQPQHF. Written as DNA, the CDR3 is TGTGCCAGCAGCCTGTCGTGGGACAGGGAGGTGGGGGATCAGCCCCAGCATTTT.

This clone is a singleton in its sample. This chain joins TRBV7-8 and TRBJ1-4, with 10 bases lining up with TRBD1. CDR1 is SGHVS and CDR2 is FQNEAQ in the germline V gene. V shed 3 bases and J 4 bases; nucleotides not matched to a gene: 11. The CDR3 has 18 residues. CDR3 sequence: CASSLFTGTGELNEKLFF. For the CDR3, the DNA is TGTGCCAGCAGCTTGTTTACCGGGACAGGGGAACTTAATGAAAAACTGTTTTTT. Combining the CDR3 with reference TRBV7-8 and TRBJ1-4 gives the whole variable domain GAGVSQSPRYKVAKRGQDVALRCDPISGHVSLFWYQQALGQGPEFLTYFQNEAQLDKSGLPSDRFFAERPEGSVSTLKIQRTQQEDSAVYLCASSLFTGTGELNEKLFFGSGTQLSVL.

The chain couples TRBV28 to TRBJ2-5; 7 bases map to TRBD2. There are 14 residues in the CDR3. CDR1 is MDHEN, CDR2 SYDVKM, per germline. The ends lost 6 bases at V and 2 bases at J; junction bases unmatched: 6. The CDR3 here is CASSPPGGQETQYF. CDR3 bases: TGTGCCAGCAGCCCTCCGGGGGGACAAGAGACCCAGTACTTC.

The CDR3 region has the DNA TGCGCCAGCCAACAGGGGCTCTACGAGCAGTACTTC. It specifies CASQQGLYEQYF. The chain joins TRBV10-2 to TRBJ2-7; 7 nucleotides match TRBD1. The CDR3 is made up of 12 amino acids. In germline, CDR1 is WSHSY, CDR2 SAAADI. V dropped 8 bases and J dropped 3; count of bases not matched to a gene: 4.

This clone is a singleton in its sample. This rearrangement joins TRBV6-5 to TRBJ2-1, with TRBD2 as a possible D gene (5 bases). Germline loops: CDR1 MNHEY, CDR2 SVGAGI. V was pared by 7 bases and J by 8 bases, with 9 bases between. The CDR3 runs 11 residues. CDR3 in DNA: TGTGCCAGCACCACTAGGGATGAGCAGTTCTTC. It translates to CASTTRDEQFF.

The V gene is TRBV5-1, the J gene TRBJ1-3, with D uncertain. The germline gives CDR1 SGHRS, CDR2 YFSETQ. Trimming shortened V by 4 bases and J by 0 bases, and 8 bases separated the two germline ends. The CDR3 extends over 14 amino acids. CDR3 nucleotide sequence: TGCGCCAGCAGCGTCGACACCTCTGGAAACACCATATATTTT. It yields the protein CASSVDTSGNTIYF.

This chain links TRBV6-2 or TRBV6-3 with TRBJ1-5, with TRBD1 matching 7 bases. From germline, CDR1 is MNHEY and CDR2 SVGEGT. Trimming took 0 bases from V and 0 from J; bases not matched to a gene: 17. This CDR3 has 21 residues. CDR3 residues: CASSYSSLHKTGSNSNQPQHF. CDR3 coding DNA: TGTGCCAGCAGTTACTCCTCCCTCCATAAGACAGGGAGTAATAGCAATCAGCCCCAGCATTTT.

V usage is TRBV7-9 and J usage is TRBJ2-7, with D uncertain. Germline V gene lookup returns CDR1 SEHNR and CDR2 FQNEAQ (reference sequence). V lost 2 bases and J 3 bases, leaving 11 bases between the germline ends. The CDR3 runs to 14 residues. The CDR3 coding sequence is TGTGCCAGCAGCTTAATGGCAGAAAACTACGAGCAGTACTTC. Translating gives CASSLMAENYEQYF.